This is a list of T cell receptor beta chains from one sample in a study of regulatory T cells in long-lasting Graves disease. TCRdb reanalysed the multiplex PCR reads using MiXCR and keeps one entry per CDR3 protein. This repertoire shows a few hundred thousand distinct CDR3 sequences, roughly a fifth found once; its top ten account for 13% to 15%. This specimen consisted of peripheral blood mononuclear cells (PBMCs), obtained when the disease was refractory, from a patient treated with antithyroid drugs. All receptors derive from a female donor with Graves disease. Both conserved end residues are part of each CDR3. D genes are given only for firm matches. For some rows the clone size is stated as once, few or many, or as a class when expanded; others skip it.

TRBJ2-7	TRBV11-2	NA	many	CASSSKQRGYEQYF	TGTGCCAGCAGTTCAAAACAAAGGGGCTACGAGCAGTACTTC
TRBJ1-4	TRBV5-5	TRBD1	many	CASSQDRIATNEKLFF	TGTGCCAGCAGCCAGGACAGGATAGCAACTAATGAAAAACTGTTTTTT
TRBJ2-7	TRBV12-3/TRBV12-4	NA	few	CASSVGGEGIEQYF	TGTGCCAGCAGCGTAGGGGGGGAGGGGATCGAACAGTACTTC
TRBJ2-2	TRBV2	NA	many	CASGDRSNTGELFF	TGTGCCAGCGGCGACAGATCCAACACCGGGGAGCTGTTTTTT
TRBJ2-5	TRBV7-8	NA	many	CASSLAQTRETQYF	TGTGCCAGCAGCTTAGCGCAGACTCGAGAGACCCAGTACTTC
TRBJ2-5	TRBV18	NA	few	CASSPPDYQETQYF	TGTGCCAGCTCACCACCGGACTACCAAGAGACCCAGTACTTC
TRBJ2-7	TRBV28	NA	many	CASSSATGHQDYEQYF	TGTGCCAGCAGTTCGGCAACGGGACACCAAGACTACGAGCAGTACTTC
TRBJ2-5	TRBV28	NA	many	CASSLLGGTEETQYF	TGTGCCAGCAGCCTACTCGGAGGGACAGAAGAGACCCAGTACTTC
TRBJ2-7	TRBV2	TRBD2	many	CATNLLAGGSYEQYF	TGTGCCACAAACCTTCTAGCGGGAGGTTCGTACGAGCAGTACTTC
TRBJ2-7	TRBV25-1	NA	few	CASSEYRGGNNYEQYF	TGTGCCAGCAGTGAATACAGGGGAGGGAATAACTACGAGCAGTACTTC
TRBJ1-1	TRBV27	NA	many	CASSLRGTNTEAFF	TGTGCCAGCAGTTTAAGGGGAACGAACACTGAAGCTTTCTTT
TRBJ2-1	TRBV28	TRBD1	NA	CASSDKTGLNEQFF	TGTGCCAGCAGTGACAAGACAGGGTTGAATGAGCAGTTCTTC
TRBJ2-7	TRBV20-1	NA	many	CSARDLLAFGSYEQYF	TGCAGTGCTAGAGACCTCCTAGCGTTTGGGTCCTACGAGCAGTACTTC
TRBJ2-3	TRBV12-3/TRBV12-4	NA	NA	CASSQYADTQYF	TGTGCCAGCAGTCAATACGCAGATACGCAGTATTTT
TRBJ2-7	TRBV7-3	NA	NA	CASSPEPDNPYEQYF	TGTGCCAGCAGCCCAGAGCCGGACAACCCCTACGAGCAGTACTTC
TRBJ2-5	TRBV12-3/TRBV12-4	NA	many	CASSLVGRGETQYF	TGTGCCAGCAGTTTAGTCGGCAGGGGAGAGACCCAGTACTTC
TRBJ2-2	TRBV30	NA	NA	CAWSINQGFEELFF	TGTGCCTGGAGTATAAACCAGGGGTTCGAGGAGCTGTTTTTT
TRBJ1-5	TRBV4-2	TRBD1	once	CASSQEGGTGSQPQHF	TGTGCCAGCAGCCAAGAAGGGGGGACAGGGAGTCAGCCCCAGCATTTT
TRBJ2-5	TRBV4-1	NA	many	CASSQEMETQYF	TGCGCCAGCAGCCAAGAGATGGAGACCCAGTACTTC
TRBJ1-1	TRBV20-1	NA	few	CSARDPWDSNTEAFF	TGCAGTGCTAGAGATCCCTGGGATTCAAACACTGAAGCTTTCTTT
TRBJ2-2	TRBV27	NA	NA	CAGPRWITGELFF	TGTGCCGGCCCTAGGTGGATCACCGGGGAGCTGTTTTTT
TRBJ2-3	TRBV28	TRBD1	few	CASSNNRDREFDTDTQYF	TGTGCCAGCAGTAACAACCGGGACAGGGAATTTGACACAGATACGCAGTATTTT
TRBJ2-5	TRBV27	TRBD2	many	CASSPGLAYETQYF	TGTGCCAGCAGTCCCGGACTAGCGTATGAGACCCAGTACTTC
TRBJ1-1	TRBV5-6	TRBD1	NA	CASSLVKAMGQRDTEAFF	TGTGCCAGCAGCTTGGTAAAGGCGATGGGACAGAGGGACACTGAAGCTTTCTTT
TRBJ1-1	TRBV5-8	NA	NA	CASSLAPVNTEAFF	TGTGCCAGCAGCTTGGCTCCGGTGAACACTGAAGCTTTCTTT
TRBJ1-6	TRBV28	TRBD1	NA	CASSFQGQGRSPLHF	TGTGCCAGCAGTTTCCAAGGACAGGGCCGATCACCCCTCCACTTT
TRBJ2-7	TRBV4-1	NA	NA	CASSPTGAWGYEQYF	TGCGCCAGCAGCCCTACGGGGGCCTGGGGTTACGAGCAGTACTTC
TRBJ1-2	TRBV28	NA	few	CASSSPGQPQYGYTF	TGTGCCAGCAGTTCGCCCGGACAGCCTCAATATGGCTACACCTTC
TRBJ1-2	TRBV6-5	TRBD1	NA	CASSYSQGADGYTF	TGTGCCAGCAGTTACTCTCAGGGGGCGGATGGCTACACCTTC
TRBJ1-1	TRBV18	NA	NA	CASSTLGEGNTEAFF	TGTGCCAGCTCAACCCTCGGGGAGGGTAACACTGAAGCTTTCTTT
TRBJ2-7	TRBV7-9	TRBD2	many	CASSLGVSGMREQYF	TGTGCCAGCAGCTTAGGGGTTAGCGGGATGCGCGAGCAGTACTTC
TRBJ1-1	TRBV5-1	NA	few	CASSLVERTEAFF	TGCGCCAGCAGCTTGGTGGAGAGGACTGAAGCTTTCTTT
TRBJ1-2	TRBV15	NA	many	CATSRGPEINYGYTF	TGTGCCACCAGCAGAGGTCCAGAAATTAACTATGGCTACACCTTC
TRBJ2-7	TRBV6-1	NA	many	CASTTGPGAYEQYF	TGTGCCAGCACCACCGGGCCGGGGGCCTACGAGCAGTACTTC
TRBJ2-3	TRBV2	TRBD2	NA	CATVGGRSPDTQYF	TGTGCCACCGTGGGCGGGAGATCCCCAGATACGCAGTATTTT
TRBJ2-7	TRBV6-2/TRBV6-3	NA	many	CASSELGYEQYF	TGTGCCAGCAGTGAGTTGGGGTACGAGCAGTACTTC
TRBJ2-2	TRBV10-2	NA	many	CASSVKAGENTGELFF	TGCGCCAGCAGTGTTAAGGCAGGGGAGAACACCGGGGAGCTGTTTTTT
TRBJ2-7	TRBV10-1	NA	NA	CASSDGGAGEQYF	TGCGCCAGCAGTGACGGGGGTGCGGGCGAGCAGTACTTC
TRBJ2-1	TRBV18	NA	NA	CASSLLAADYNEQFF	TGTGCCAGCTCCCTACTAGCAGCCGACTACAATGAGCAGTTCTTC
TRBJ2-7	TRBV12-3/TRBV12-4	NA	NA	CASSLATGGLDEQYF	TGTGCCAGCAGTTTAGCCACAGGGGGACTAGACGAGCAGTACTTC
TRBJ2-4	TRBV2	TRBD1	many	CASRGTGAAKNIQYF	TGTGCCAGCAGGGGAACAGGGGCGGCCAAAAACATTCAGTACTTC
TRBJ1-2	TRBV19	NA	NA	CASSWDRSYGYTF	TGTGCCAGTAGTTGGGACCGCTCCTATGGCTACACCTTC
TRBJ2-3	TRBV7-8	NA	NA	CASSLDGVADTQYF	TGTGCCAGCAGCTTAGACGGGGTGGCAGATACGCAGTATTTT
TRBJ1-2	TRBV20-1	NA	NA	CSPTSGDSFDGYTF	TGCAGTCCTACATCGGGGGACTCGTTCGATGGCTACACCTTC
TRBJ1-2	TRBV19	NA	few	CASSTGLNYGYTF	TGTGCCAGTTCCACCGGGCTTAACTATGGCTACACCTTC
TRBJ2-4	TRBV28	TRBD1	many	CASTHLGRQGNVVGKNIQYF	TGTGCCAGCACCCATCTTGGCAGACAGGGGAATGTGGTTGGCAAAAACATTCAGTACTTC
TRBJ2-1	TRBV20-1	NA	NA	CSARGLVLNEQFF	TGCAGTGCTAGAGGTCTGGTACTCAATGAGCAGTTCTTC
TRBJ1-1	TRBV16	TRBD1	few	CASSQSGTVNTEAFF	TGTGCCAGCAGCCAATCAGGGACAGTGAACACTGAAGCTTTCTTT
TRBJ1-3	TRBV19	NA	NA	CASGQISGNTIYF	TGTGCCAGTGGACAGATCTCTGGAAACACCATATATTTT
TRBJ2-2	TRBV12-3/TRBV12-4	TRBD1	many	CASSVTGYTGELFF	TGTGCCAGCAGTGTGACAGGGTATACCGGGGAGCTGTTTTTT
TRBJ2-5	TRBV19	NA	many	CASSIDGQETQYF	TGTGCCAGTAGTATTGACGGCCAAGAGACCCAGTACTTC
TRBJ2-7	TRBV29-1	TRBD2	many	CSVFAGGPKQYF	TGCAGCGTTTTTGCGGGAGGGCCTAAGCAGTACTTC
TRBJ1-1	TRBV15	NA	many	CATSTPTHTEAFF	TGTGCCACCAGCACCCCGACTCACACTGAAGCTTTCTTT